These T cell receptor beta chains were read from a single sample in a study of blood T cell repertoires in COVID-19. Assay: immunoSEQ multiplex PCR; the TCRdb copy retains only in-frame clones and omits some. The table lists a few hundred thousand clones, around nine tenths of them singletons. Input material: PBMCs or T cells enriched from blood (not recorded which). All receptors derive from a man aged 40-50 years who had recovered from COVID-19. Both conserved end residues are part of each CDR3. D genes are given only for firm matches. Only some rows state a clone size, as once, few, many or a class for expanded clones.

TRBD1,TRBJ2-7,.,TRBV19,CASGQGYSYEQYF,TGTGCCAGCGGACAGGGGTATTCCTACGAGCAGTACTTC
.,TRBJ2-7,.,TRBV12-5,CASGLDREDHEQYF,TGTGCTAGTGGTTTGGACCGGGAAGACCACGAGCAGTACTTC
.,TRBJ1-3,.,TRBV9,CASSVGLFSGNTIYF,TGTGCCAGCAGCGTAGGGCTTTTCTCTGGAAACACCATATATTTT
.,TRBJ2-3,.,TRBV7-2,CASSLVAGFAGKNTQYF,TGTGCCAGCAGCTTAGTCGCTGGTTTTGCGGGAAAGAATACGCAGTATTTT
TRBD1,TRBJ1-2,.,TRBV5-4,CASSGLTGLYGYTF,TGTGCCAGCAGCGGGCTGACAGGGCTCTATGGCTACACCTTC
TRBD2,TRBJ2-1,.,TRBV4-2,CASSQERVGGAFYNEQFF,TGTGCCAGCAGCCAAGAACGGGTCGGGGGGGCCTTCTACAATGAGCAGTTCTTC
TRBD1,TRBJ2-2,.,TRBV11-3,CASSLTGGWDTGELFF,TGTGCCAGCAGCTTAACAGGGGGTTGGGACACCGGGGAGCTGTTTTTT
TRBD2,TRBJ2-5,.,TRBV6-2/TRBV6-3,CASSSYGWTRQETQYF,TGTGCCAGCAGTTCTTACGGTTGGACTAGACAAGAGACCCAGTACTTC
TRBD1,TRBJ1-1,.,TRBV5-1,CASSSRQGANGHTEAFF,TGCGCCAGCAGCAGCCGACAGGGGGCGAATGGGCACACTGAAGCTTTCTTT
.,TRBJ2-3,.,TRBV5-1,CASRLEGPGQRGGLRADTQYF,TGCGCCAGCCGTCTGGAGGGTCCTGGTCAGAGGGGTGGGTTGAGGGCAGATACGCAGTATTTT
.,TRBJ2-1,.,TRBV12-3/TRBV12-4,CASKSSGNEQFF,TGTGCCAGCAAATCTTCCGGGAATGAGCAGTTCTTC
.,TRBJ2-5,.,TRBV15,CATSRGSLHSGETQYF,TGTGCCACCAGCAGAGGCAGCCTCCATTCCGGGGAGACCCAGTACTTC
.,TRBJ2-7,.,TRBV29-1,CSVEDPQKTYEQYF,TGCAGCGTTGAAGATCCACAGAAAACCTACGAGCAGTACTTC
TRBD1,TRBJ2-1,.,TRBV4-3,CASSSYNRGPYNEQFF,TGCGCCAGCAGCTCATATAACAGGGGACCCTACAATGAGCAGTTCTTC
.,TRBJ2-3,few,TRBV20-1,CSARRGSTQYF,TGCAGTGCTAGACGAGGCAGTACGCAGTATTTT
.,TRBJ1-2,.,TRBV18,CASSNRDGYTF,TGTGCCAGCTCAAACAGGGATGGCTACACCTTC
.,TRBJ2-2,.,TRBV18,CASSPFLGEAGELFF,TGTGCCAGCTCACCGTTTCTAGGAGAAGCCGGGGAGCTGTTTTTT
.,TRBJ1-2,.,TRBV12-5,CASGAGKYYGYTF,TGTGCTAGTGGTGCCGGGAAGTACTATGGCTACACCTTC
.,TRBJ2-2,.,TRBV14,CASSPRTDNTGELFF,TGTGCCAGCAGCCCTAGGACAGATAACACCGGGGAGCTGTTTTTT
.,TRBJ2-5,.,TRBV7-6,CASSLTWGWQETQYF,TGTGCCAGCAGCCTAACCTGGGGCTGGCAAGAGACCCAGTACTTC
.,TRBJ1-2,.,TRBV29-1,CSVETPGRGVYTF,TGCAGCGTTGAAACCCCAGGGCGTGGGGTATACACCTTC
.,TRBJ2-7,.,TRBV24-1,CATSDYDSYEQYF,TGTGCCACCAGTGATTACGACAGCTACGAGCAGTACTTC
.,TRBJ2-7,once,TRBV24-1,CATRGWYSDEQYF,TGTGCCACCAGAGGCTGGTACAGTGACGAGCAGTACTTC
TRBD1,TRBJ1-1,.,TRBV11-3,CASSPLGQGAGGAFF,TGTGCCAGCAGCCCGTTGGGACAGGGGGCTGGGGGAGCTTTCTTT
TRBD2,TRBJ2-5,.,TRBV19,CASRDYKETQYF,TGTGCCAGTCGGGACTACAAAGAGACCCAGTACTTC
TRBD2,TRBJ2-3,once,TRBV28,CASSLLVSGPGTDTQYF,TGTGCCAGCAGTTTATTGGTTAGCGGGCCAGGCACAGATACGCAGTATTTT
.,TRBJ2-2,.,TRBV6-2/TRBV6-3,CASSYSTRGRRMNTGELFF,TGTGCCAGCAGTTACTCGACTAGAGGGCGTCGTATGAACACCGGGGAGCTGTTTTTT
TRBD2,TRBJ2-7,.,TRBV2,CASSKGLAGDEQYF,TGTGCCAGCAGCAAAGGACTAGCGGGGGACGAGCAGTACTTC
.,TRBJ1-1,.,TRBV7-6,CASSLAVADARNTEAFF,TGTGCCAGCAGCTTAGCAGTGGCAGACGCTAGGAACACTGAAGCTTTCTTT
.,TRBJ2-7,.,TRBV28,CASSPPPDYEQYF,TGTGCCAGCAGTCCCCCCCCGGACTATGAGCAGTACTTC
.,TRBJ2-2,.,TRBV28,CASSFSRLTGELFF,TGTGCCAGCAGTTTTAGCCGTTTGACCGGGGAGCTGTTTTTT
.,TRBJ1-6,.,TRBV5-1,CASSLGPDRGSPLHF,TGCGCCAGCAGCTTGGGGCCGGACCGGGGTTCACCCCTCCACTTT
TRBD1,TRBJ2-2,.,TRBV5-1,CASSLLLGTGFSGELFF,TGCGCCAGCAGCTTGCTTCTAGGGACAGGGTTTTCCGGGGAGCTGTTTTTT
TRBD2,TRBJ2-7,.,TRBV7-9,CASSLRVGGASSEEQYF,TGTGCCAGCAGCTTACGAGTCGGGGGGGCCTCTAGCGAGGAGCAGTACTTC
TRBD1,TRBJ2-2,.,TRBV5-1,CASSQGARAIGELFF,TGCGCCAGCAGCCAGGGGGCGCGCGCCATAGGGGAGCTGTTTTTT
.,TRBJ2-5,.,TRBV7-2,CASSLGVLETQYF,TGTGCCAGCAGCTTAGGAGTTTTGGAGACCCAGTACTTC
.,TRBJ1-1,.,TRBV12-3/TRBV12-4,CASSLAGEAFF,TGTGCCAGCAGTTTAGCCGGGGAAGCTTTCTTT
.,TRBJ1-2,.,TRBV5-1,CASSPSPGEHYGYTF,TGCGCCAGCAGCCCCTCCCCAGGGGAACACTATGGCTACACCTTC
TRBD1,TRBJ1-2,.,TRBV30,CAWSLRTGYGYTF,TGTGCCTGGAGCCTACGGACAGGCTATGGCTACACCTTC
.,TRBJ2-2,.,TRBV18,CASSPRDPVDHTGELFF,TGTGCCAGCTCACCCCGGGATCCCGTGGATCACACCGGGGAGCTGTTTTTT
TRBD2,TRBJ2-2,once,TRBV3-1/TRBV3-2,CASSRLLAGSNTGELFF,TGTGCCAGCAGCCGATTACTAGCGGGGTCGAACACCGGGGAGCTGTTTTTT
TRBD1,TRBJ1-4,.,TRBV30,CAWTRQGDEKLFF,TGTGCCTGGACGAGGCAGGGGGATGAAAAACTGTTTTTT
.,TRBJ2-7,.,TRBV6-5,CASSRARQSEQYF,TGTGCCAGCAGTAGGGCCCGACAGAGCGAGCAGTACTTC
TRBD2,TRBJ2-2,.,TRBV10-3,CAISVPSGGLRTGELFF,TGTGCCATCAGTGTTCCTAGCGGGGGGCTTCGGACCGGGGAGCTGTTTTTT
.,TRBJ1-5,few,TRBV7-8,CASSLERGNQPQHF,TGTGCCAGCAGCTTAGAAAGAGGCAATCAGCCCCAGCATTTT
TRBD2,TRBJ2-1,once,TRBV20-1,CSASLAGTYNEQFF,TGCAGTGCTAGTCTAGCGGGCACCTACAATGAGCAGTTCTTC
.,TRBJ2-2,.,TRBV12-3/TRBV12-4,CASSFWPAGELFF,TGTGCCAGCAGTTTTTGGCCAGCCGGGGAGCTGTTTTTT
.,TRBJ1-5,.,TRBV29-1,CSVGQGKYNQPQHF,TGCAGCGTTGGTCAGGGGAAATACAATCAGCCCCAGCATTTT
.,TRBJ1-1,.,TRBV2,CASSEITAGEAFF,TGTGCCAGCAGTGAGATTACGGCAGGTGAAGCTTTCTTT